Detailed here is one T cell receptor (beta chain). The PCR used 60 Vbeta and 13 Jbeta primers. Clones were sequenced by immunoSEQ multiplex PCR, and TCRdb holds only the in-frame ones, with some missing. Found here are around 170,000 clones, almost 85% of them singletons; the top ten hold less than 0.65%. The sample comes from a study of cytomegalovirus exposure and HLA in healthy donors. The ends were cut back, 5 bases at V and 6 bases at J, with 21 bases in the middle. The CDR3 covers 16 residues. Looked up from germline, CDR1 is SGHTS and CDR2 is YDEGEE. The sample taken for sequencing was PBMCs. The chain employs TRBV5-8 and TRBJ1-5; TRBD1 is a possible D gene (5 bases). This TCR was recovered from a woman aged 45-65 years in good health and CMV-seronegative. CDR3 amino acids: CASSPGDRVFTQPQHF. As DNA, the CDR3 is TGTGCCAGCAGTCCGGGGGACCGCGTGTTTACTCAGCCCCAGCATTTT.